The present T cell receptor beta chain was sequenced within a study of beta chain features in type 1 diabetes. The study's findings and limits: Researchers caution that PCR might favor shorter templates, equally among patients and controls.

The study reverse transcribed the entire isolated RNA, so it sequenced expressed TCRB transcripts. Profiled with immunoSEQ multiplex PCR; TCRdb holds only in-frame clones, not every one. The repertoire has fewer than 900,000 clones, around a sixth of them found once; the top ten carry 0.023%. With 5 bases removed from V and 6 bases from J, the gap between germline ends came to 18 bases. The CDR3 is 15 residues long. Looked up from germline, CDR1 is SGHAT and CDR2 is FQDESV (reference sequence). In regard to this clone: The antigen is undetermined.

The rearrangement joins TRBV11-1 to TRBJ2-3; D gene unclear. The TCR originated in a woman between 18 and 29 years old in good health. The sequencing input was naive CD4+ T cells from blood. The CDR3 nucleotides are TGTGCCAGCAGCCACGGTTGGGGATCTAAGGATACGCAGTATTTT. Protein: CASSHGWGSKDTQYF.